These 3 T cell receptor beta chains were all obtained from the same sample, sequenced in a study of T cells after yellow fever vaccination. In TCRdb, the 5' RACE reads were re-called with MiXCR into one record per CDR3 protein. Among some 300,000 distinct CDR3 sequences listed, roughly 7.5% were seen once. This sample comprised PBMCs, obtained 45 days after the first yellow fever vaccination. The receptor source for this set is a man between 18 and 35 years old who received the YFV17D yellow fever vaccine.

The genes are TRBV7-2 and TRBJ2-7; D is perhaps TRBD1 (6 bases). Germline lookup yields CDR1 SGHTA and CDR2 FQGNSA. V lost 3 bases and J lost 12, with 12 bases in between. The CDR3 consists of 11 residues. The CDR3 sequence is CASSLRDKAYF. For the CDR3, the DNA is TGTGCCAGCAGCTTGAGGGACAAGGCGTACTTC.

The chain links TRBV7-2 to TRBJ1-2, with D unresolved. V gave up 4 bases and J gave up 2 bases, with 11 bases separating them. Germline CDR1 is SGHTA and CDR2 is FQGNSA. The CDR3 sequence is 14 residues long. The CDR3 region is CASSSPGRNYGYTF. In DNA, the CDR3 is TGTGCCAGCAGCTCCCCCGGACGGAACTATGGCTACACCTTC.

This sequence joins TRBV7-9 and TRBJ1-5; D may be TRBD1 (6 bases). Germline V gene sequence: CDR1 SEHNR, CDR2 FQNEAQ (reference sequence). The CDR3 length is 15 residues. The V gene lost 5 bases and the J gene lost 6 bases, with 17 bases spanning the gap. The CDR3 loop reads CASSNNRETGQPQHF. In DNA, the CDR3 is TGTGCCAGCAGCAATAACAGGGAAACGGGTCAGCCCCAGCATTTT.